Each of the 29 T cell receptor beta chains below was sequenced from the same sample in a study of OX40 agonist ivuxolimab in advanced cancers. Clones were sequenced by immunoSEQ multiplex PCR, and TCRdb holds only the in-frame ones, with some missing. The repertoire holds tens of thousands of clones, approximately 85% seen once, with around 0.2% in the top ten. This specimen consisted of CD4+ or CD8+ T cells sorted from blood, obtained in a trial of the OX40 agonist ivuxolimab. The receptors come from an adult with an advanced solid tumor such as melanoma, head and neck, liver or kidney cancer.

This clone was counted once. This rearrangement joins TRBV28 to TRBJ2-7, with 8 positions matching TRBD1. This CDR3 is built from 13 residues. Trimming at V came to 3 bases and at J to 6 bases, leaving 4 bases not matched to a gene. Germline lookup yields CDR1 MDHEN and CDR2 SYDVKM. As DNA, the CDR3 is TGTGCCAGCAGTTTCACAGGGGGATTCGAGCAGTACGTC. This gives the protein CASSFTGGFEQYV.

V usage is TRBV7-8 and J usage is TRBJ1-5; no clear D gene. Per germline, CDR1 SGHVS and CDR2 FQNEAQ. The CDR3 spans 15 residues. Trimming took 3 bases from V and 0 from J, leaving 9 bases between them. The CDR3 nucleotides are TGTGCCAGCAGCTTTGTCGGTAATAGCAATCAGCCCCAGCATTTT. This gives the protein CASSFVGNSNQPQHF.

CDR3 sequence reads: CASSLIGRMNTEAFF. The DNA for the CDR3 is TGTGCCAGCAGTTTAATCGGCAGGATGAACACTGAAGCTTTCTTT. This rearrangement joins TRBV28 to TRBJ1-1, with D unresolved. Germline assignment: CDR1 MDHEN and CDR2 SYDVKM. V lost 2 bases, J lost 0 bases, and 10 bases lay in between. The CDR3 is made up of 15 amino acids. The variable domain in full, with the rest retrieved from reference TRBV28 and TRBJ1-1, is DVKVTQSSRYLVKRTGEKVFLECVQDMDHENMFWYRQDPGLGLRLIYFSYDVKMKEKGDIPEGYSVSREKKERFSLILESASTNQTSMYLCASSLIGRMNTEAFFGQGTRLTVV.

This sequence joins TRBV5-6 and TRBJ1-2, with no clear D. CDR1 SGHDT and CDR2 YYEEEE come from the germline V gene. The CDR3 is 14 residues long. Trimming stripped 4 bases from V and 5 bases from J, with 15 bases between. The chain's CDR3 is CASSRTRVLYGYTF. For the CDR3, the DNA is TGTGCCAGCAGCCGGACCCGAGTTTTATATGGCTACACCTTC.

This clone was detected only once. J is TRBJ2-3 and V is TRBV7-2; D not certain. The CDR3 is made up of 13 amino acids. The germline CDR1 and CDR2 sequences are SGHTA and FQGNSA. Trimming took off 5 bases at V and 4 bases at J, with 10 bases between the two ends. The CDR3 nucleotides read TGTGCCAGCAGCCCAAACCCTTCAGATACGCAGTATTTT. It yields the protein CASSPNPSDTQYF.

The rearrangement uses TRBV21-1 and TRBJ2-6; the table's D call TRBD1 went unverified against the DNA. TRBV21-1 represents a pseudogene. The CDR3 is made up of 20 amino acids. CDR3 sequence reads: CASSTGQGFFHSSGANVLTF. CDR3 DNA: TGTGCCAGCAGCACGGGACAGGGGTTCTTTCACAGCTCTGGGGCCAACGTCCTGACTTTC.

J is TRBJ2-2 and V is TRBV7-6; 9 bases map to TRBD1. J was trimmed by 6 bases and V by 1 base; bases with no gene match: 21. CDR1 and CDR2 (germline): SGHVS, FNYEAQ. The CDR3 covers 21 residues. The CDR3 DNA is TGTGCCAGCAGCTTAGTCCGAACTTTCCGGGACAGGGTATCAATGGCCGGGGAGCTGTTTTTT. This codes for CASSLVRTFRDRVSMAGELFF. The variable domain in full, with the rest retrieved from reference TRBV7-6 and TRBJ2-2, is GAGVSQSPRYKVTKRGQDVALRCDPISGHVSLYWYRQALGQGPEFLTYFNYEAQQDKSGLPNDRFSAERPEGSISTLTIQRTEQRDSAMYRCASSLVRTFRDRVSMAGELFFGEGSRLTVL.

The chain couples TRBV12-2 to TRBJ1-3; the table gives TRBD1 as D, unverified against the DNA. TRBV12-2 is a recognized pseudogene. The CDR3 runs to 15 residues. The CDR3 coding sequence is TGTGCAAGTCGCCCTGGGACAGGGGCTGGAAACACCATATATTTT. This translates into CASRPGTGAGNTIYF.

The chain combines TRBV6-5 with TRBJ2-2; possibly TRBD1 for D (6 bases). This CDR3 is built from 15 residues. Germline loops: CDR1 MNHEY, CDR2 SVGAGI. Trimming removed 6 bases at V and 0 bases at J, with 11 bases between. DNA for the CDR3: TGTGCCAGCAGAACGGCAGGGGCGAACACCGGGGAGCTGTTTTTT. It is translated as CASRTAGANTGELFF.

V gene TRBV27 combines with J gene TRBJ1-1, with D perhaps TRBD1 (5 bases). V was pared by 5 bases and J by 2 bases, with 9 bases between. This CDR3 is built from 13 residues. From germline, CDR1 is MNHEY and CDR2 SMNVEV (reference sequence). In nucleotides, the CDR3 is TGTGCCAGCAGTGCAGGACACAACACTGAAGCTTTCTTT. Translation gives CASSAGHNTEAFF.

The chain couples TRBV19 to TRBJ1-1, with D possibly matching TRBD1 (5 bases). The ends were cut back, 5 bases at V and 3 bases at J, with 10 bases in the middle. The V gene's germline CDR1 is LNHDA and CDR2 SQIVND (reference sequence). The CDR3 is made up of 13 amino acids. CDR3 sequence reads: CASSPGWYTEAFF. The CDR3 coding sequence is TGTGCCAGTAGTCCAGGGTGGTACACTGAAGCTTTCTTT. The full variable domain, in which reference TRBV19 and TRBJ1-1 provide the parts outside the CDR3, is DGGITQSPKYLFRKEGQNVTLSCEQNLNHDAMYWYRQDPGQGLRLIYYSQIVNDFQKGDIAEGYSVSREKKESFPLTVTSAQKNPTAFYLCASSPGWYTEAFFGQGTRLTVV.

This chain connects TRBV5-4 to TRBJ1-2; D might be TRBD1 (5 bases). Germline V gene sequence: CDR1 SGHNT, CDR2 YYREEE (reference sequence). The V end was cut by 3 bases, the J end by 8 bases, with 11 bases between. This CDR3 has 12 residues. CDR3 amino acids: CASSWGFSGYTF. In DNA form, the CDR3 reads TGTGCCAGCAGCTGGGGGTTCTCAGGCTACACCTTC.

V and J are TRBV18 and TRBJ1-1; D is possibly TRBD1 (6 bases). The CDR3 has 16 amino acids. Trimming removed 5 bases from V and 2 bases from J, with 18 bases in between. CDR1 is KGHSH and CDR2 is LQKENI in the germline V gene. The chain's CDR3 is CASSSFTGQSNTEAFF. For the CDR3, the DNA is TGTGCCAGCTCATCATTCACAGGGCAAAGCAACACTGAAGCTTTCTTT.

DNA for the CDR3: TGTGCCAGCAGTGCTGAGTCACCCCTCCACTTT. Protein: CASSAESPLHF. The chain carries TRBV2 and TRBJ1-6; unclear D gene. Trimming removed 4 bases at V and 10 bases at J, with 5 bases between. The CDR3 sequence is 11 residues long. CDR1 and CDR2 (germline): SNHLY, FYNNEI.

The chain joins TRBV6-5 to TRBJ2-1; D is possibly TRBD1 (5 bases). V dropped 0 bases and J dropped 2 bases, with 8 bases sitting between them. The CDR3 has 15 amino acids. Germline assignment: CDR1 MNHEY and CDR2 SVGAGI. The DNA for the CDR3 is TGTGCCAGCAGTTACTCGGCAGGGACCTACAATGAGCAGTTCTTC. Encoded protein: CASSYSAGTYNEQFF.

V is TRBV27 and J is TRBJ2-5, with TRBD2 identical over 13 bases. The better agreement between TRBJ2-7 and the DNA end casts doubt on the J call. Germline CDR1 reads MNHEY; CDR2 reads SMNVEV (reference sequence). This CDR3 has 15 residues. CDR3 region: CASRPGLAGVYEQYF. The CDR3 nucleotides are TGTGCCAGCAGACCCGGACTAGCGGGAGTATACGAGCAGTACTTC.

The chain is built from TRBV5-1 and TRBJ2-1; 8 positions match TRBD2. The germline V gene has CDR1 SGHRS and CDR2 YFSETQ. The V segment lost 5 bases and the J segment 0 bases; nucleotides outside the gene matches: 4. The CDR3 length is 15 residues. The CDR3 loop reads CASRLAVSSYNEQFF. The CDR3 DNA follows: TGCGCCAGCAGACTAGCGGTAAGCTCCTACAATGAGCAGTTCTTC. The full variable domain, in which reference TRBV5-1 and TRBJ2-1 provide the parts outside the CDR3, is KAGVTQTPRYLIKTRGQQVTLSCSPISGHRSVSWYQQTPGQGLQFLFEYFSETQRNKGNFPGRFSGRQFSNSRSEMNVSTLELGDSALYLCASRLAVSSYNEQFFGPGTRLTVL.

V is TRBV7-2 and J is TRBJ2-2, with 9 bases matching TRBD1. The CDR3 is 16 amino acids. In germline, CDR1 is SGHTA, CDR2 FQGNSA. The trim removed 4 bases at V and 1 base at J, leaving 4 bases unmatched. DNA of the CDR3: TGTGCCAGCAGCTCACAGGGGGCGGGGAACACCGGGGAGCTGTTTTTT. Encoded protein: CASSSQGAGNTGELFF.

In this sample, this clone turned up once. The rearrangement links TRBV4-2 to TRBJ2-2, with 11 bases fitting TRBD2. CDR3 length equals 16 residues. Losses at the gene ends were 4 bases for V and 8 bases for J; bases not matched to a gene: 9. Germline CDR1 and CDR2: LGHNA and YNFKEQ. The CDR3, as DNA: TGTGCCAGCAGCCGTACGCTAGCGGGGGGTCTAGGGGAGCTGTTTTTT. It specifies CASSRTLAGGLGELFF.

V and J are TRBV27 and TRBJ2-3, with 11 nucleotides matching TRBD2. The germline V gene has CDR1 MNHEY and CDR2 SMNVEV (reference sequence). The ends lost 0 bases at V and 2 bases at J; junction bases unmatched: 7. The CDR3 consists of 18 residues. CDR3 DNA sequence: TGTGCCAGCAGTTTATCGATTGTAGCGGGGGGGCCCACAGATACGCAGTATTTT. Encoded protein: CASSLSIVAGGPTDTQYF.

Notes on this clone: Other DNA variants within this sample encode the same CDR3. The V and J genes are TRBV29-1 and TRBJ2-7; tentative D call: TRBD1 (7 bases). Trimming pared 7 bases from V and 2 bases from J, leaving 9 bases between. Germline loops: CDR1 SQVTM, CDR2 ANQGSEA. There are 11 residues in the CDR3. The CDR3 sequence is CSGGTAYEQYF. CDR3 DNA: TGCAGCGGCGGGACAGCCTACGAGCAGTACTTC.

In this sample, this clone turned up a few times. V is TRBV29-1 and J is TRBJ1-1; possibly TRBD1 for D (5 bases). The CDR3 is made up of 14 amino acids. Germline V lookup: CDR1 SQVTM, CDR2 ANQGSEA. The V gene lost 2 bases and the J gene lost 5 bases, with 15 bases spanning the gap. CDR3 amino acids: CSVESPGGRTEAFF. CDR3 nucleotides: TGCAGCGTTGAATCCCCGGGGGGACGGACTGAAGCTTTCTTT.

This clone was found a few times. The rearrangement links TRBV11-2 to TRBJ1-3, with 10 nucleotides matching TRBD1. The trim removed 5 bases at V and 3 bases at J, leaving 7 bases unmatched. Germline CDR1 is SGHAT and CDR2 is FQNNGV. The CDR3 has 16 amino acids. CDR3 region: CASSPLGTGDGNTIYF. CDR3 DNA: TGTGCCAGCAGCCCCCTCGGGACAGGGGATGGAAACACCATATATTTT.

V gene TRBV18 combines with J gene TRBJ2-7, with TRBD1 as a possible D gene (7 bases). Germline CDR1 is KGHSH and CDR2 is LQKENI. The V end lost 3 bases, the J end lost 7 bases, and 16 bases lay between the germline ends. There are 14 residues in the CDR3. CDR3 coding DNA: TGTGCCAGCTCACCGGGCAGACAGGGAGGTGAGCAGTACTTC. Encoded protein: CASSPGRQGGEQYF.

This clone has just a few counts. V gene TRBV7-9 combines with J gene TRBJ1-3; no definite D call. The CDR3 is 14 residues long. Per the germline V gene, CDR1 is SEHNR and CDR2 is FQNEAQ (reference sequence). V lost 6 bases and J 1 base, leaving 10 bases between the germline ends. CDR3 sequence (DNA): TGTGCCAGCAGACGAGCAGATTCTGGAAACACCATATATTTT. The encoded protein is CASRRADSGNTIYF. Based on the CDR3 plus reference TRBV7-9 and TRBJ1-3, the full variable domain is DTGVSQNPRHKITKRGQNVTFRCDPISEHNRLYWYRQTLGQGPEFLTYFQNEAQLEKSRLLSDRFSAERPKGSFSTLEIQRTEQGDSAMYLCASRRADSGNTIYFGEGSWLTVV.

The chain couples TRBV5-1 to TRBJ2-5, with 8 bases that match TRBD2. The germline gives CDR1 SGHRS, CDR2 YFSETQ. The V segment lost 2 bases and the J segment 5 bases; nucleotides outside the gene matches: 11. The CDR3 is 16 residues long. The CDR3 here is CASSLRGLAGVETQYF. The CDR3 DNA reads TGCGCCAGCAGCTTACGAGGGCTAGCGGGCGTCGAGACCCAGTACTTC.

The chain recombines TRBV29-1 with TRBJ2-7; D remains ambiguous. CDR3 length: 11 amino acids. In germline, CDR1 is SQVTM, CDR2 ANQGSEA. Trimming removed 7 bases at V and 0 bases at J, with 7 bases between. The CDR3 bases are TGCAGCGCCGGCAGCTCCTACGAGCAGTACGTC. Amino acids: CSAGSSYEQYV.

The chain uses TRBV9 and TRBJ2-5; 7 positions agree with TRBD1. Losses at the gene ends were 0 bases for V and 1 base for J; bases not matched to a gene: 0. The germline V gene has CDR1 SGDLS and CDR2 YYNGEE. The CDR3 has 14 residues. The CDR3 nucleotides read TGTGCCAGCAGCGTAGGGACAGGCCAAGAGACCCAGTACTTC. Its translation is CASSVGTGQETQYF. The full variable domain, in which reference TRBV9 and TRBJ2-5 provide the parts outside the CDR3, is DSGVTQTPKHLITATGQRVTLRCSPRSGDLSVYWYQQSLDQGLQFLIQYYNGEERAKGNILERFSAQQFPDLHSELNLSSLELGDSALYFCASSVGTGQETQYFGPGTRLLVL.

The rearrangement links TRBV7-8 to TRBJ1-1; TRBD1 matches 7 bases. V lost 5 bases to trimming and J lost 3 bases; unmatched junction nucleotides: 9. Germline lookup yields CDR1 SGHVS and CDR2 FQNEAQ. The CDR3 totals 15 residues. The DNA for the CDR3 is TGTGCCAGCAGCGTATCACAGGGGAAATACACTGAAGCTTTCTTT. Translation gives CASSVSQGKYTEAFF.